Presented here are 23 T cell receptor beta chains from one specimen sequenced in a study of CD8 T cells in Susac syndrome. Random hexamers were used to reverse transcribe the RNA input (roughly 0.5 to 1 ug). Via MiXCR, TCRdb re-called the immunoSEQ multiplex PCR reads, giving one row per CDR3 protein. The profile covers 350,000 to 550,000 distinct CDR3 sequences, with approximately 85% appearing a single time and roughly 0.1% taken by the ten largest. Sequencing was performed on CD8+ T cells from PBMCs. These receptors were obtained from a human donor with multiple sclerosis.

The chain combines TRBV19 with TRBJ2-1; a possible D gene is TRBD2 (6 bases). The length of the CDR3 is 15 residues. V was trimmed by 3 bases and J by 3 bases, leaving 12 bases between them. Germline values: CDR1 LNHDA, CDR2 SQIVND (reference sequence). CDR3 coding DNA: TGTGCCAGTAGTATCCGTCTAGCGATCTACAATGAGCAGTTCTTC. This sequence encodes CASSIRLAIYNEQFF.

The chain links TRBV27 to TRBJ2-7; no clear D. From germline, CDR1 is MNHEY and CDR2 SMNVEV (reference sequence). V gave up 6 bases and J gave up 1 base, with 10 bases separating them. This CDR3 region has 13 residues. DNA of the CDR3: TGTGCCAGCAGACTGGCTAGTTCCTACGAGCAGTACTTC. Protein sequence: CASRLASSYEQYF.

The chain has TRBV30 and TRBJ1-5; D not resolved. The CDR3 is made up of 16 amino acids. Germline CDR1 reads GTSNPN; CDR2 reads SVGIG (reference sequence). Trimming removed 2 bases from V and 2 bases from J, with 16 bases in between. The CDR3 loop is CAWSFSTKRGNQPQHF. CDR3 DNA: TGTGCCTGGAGTTTCTCGACAAAACGGGGCAATCAGCCCCAGCATTTT.

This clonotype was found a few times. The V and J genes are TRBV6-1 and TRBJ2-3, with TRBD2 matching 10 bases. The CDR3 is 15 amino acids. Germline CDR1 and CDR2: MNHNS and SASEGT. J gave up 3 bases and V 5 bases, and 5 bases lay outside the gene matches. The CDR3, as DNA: TGTGCCAGCAGTCGTCTAGCGGGGGAGACAGATACGCAGTATTTT. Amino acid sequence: CASSRLAGETDTQYF.

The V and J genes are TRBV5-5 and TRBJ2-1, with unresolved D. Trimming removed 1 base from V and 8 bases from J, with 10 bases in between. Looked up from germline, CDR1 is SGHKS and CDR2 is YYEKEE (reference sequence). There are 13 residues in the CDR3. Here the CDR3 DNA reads TGTGCCAGCAGCTTGCCAGGAGATTATGAGCAGTTCTTC. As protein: CASSLPGDYEQFF.

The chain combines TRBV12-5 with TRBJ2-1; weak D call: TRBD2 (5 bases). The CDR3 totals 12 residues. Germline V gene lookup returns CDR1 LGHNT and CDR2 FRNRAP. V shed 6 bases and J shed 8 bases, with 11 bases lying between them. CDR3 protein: CASGPGVYEQFF. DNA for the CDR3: TGTGCTAGTGGCCCCGGGGTGTATGAGCAGTTCTTC. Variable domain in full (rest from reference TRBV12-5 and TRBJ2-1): DARVTQTPRHKVTEMGQEVTMRCQPILGHNTVFWYRQTMMQGLELLAYFRNRAPLDDSGMPKDRFSAEMPDATLATLKIQPSEPRDSAVYFCASGPGVYEQFFGPGTRLTVL.

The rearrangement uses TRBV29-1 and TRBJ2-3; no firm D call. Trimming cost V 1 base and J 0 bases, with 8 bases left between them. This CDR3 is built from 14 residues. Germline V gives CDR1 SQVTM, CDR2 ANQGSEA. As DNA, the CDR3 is TGCAGCGTTGAAGGACACGCTAGCACAGATACGCAGTATTTT. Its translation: CSVEGHASTDTQYF.

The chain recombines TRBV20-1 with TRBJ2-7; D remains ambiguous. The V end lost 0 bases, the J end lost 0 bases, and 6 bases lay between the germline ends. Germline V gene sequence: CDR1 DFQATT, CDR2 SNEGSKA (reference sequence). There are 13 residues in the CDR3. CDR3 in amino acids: CSARDRTSYEQYF. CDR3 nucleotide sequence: TGCAGTGCTAGAGATCGGACCTCCTACGAGCAGTACTTC.

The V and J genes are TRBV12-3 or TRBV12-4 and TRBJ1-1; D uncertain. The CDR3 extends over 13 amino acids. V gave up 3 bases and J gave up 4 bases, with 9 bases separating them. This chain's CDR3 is CASSFVTGTEAFF. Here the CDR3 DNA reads TGTGCCAGCAGTTTCGTCACGGGCACTGAAGCTTTCTTT.

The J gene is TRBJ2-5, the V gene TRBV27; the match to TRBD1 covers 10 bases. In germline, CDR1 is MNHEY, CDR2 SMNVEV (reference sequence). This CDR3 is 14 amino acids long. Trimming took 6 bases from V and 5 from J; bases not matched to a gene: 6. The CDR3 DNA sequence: TGTGCCAGCAGGACGACAGGGGGCTGGGAGACCCAGTACTTC. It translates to CASRTTGGWETQYF.

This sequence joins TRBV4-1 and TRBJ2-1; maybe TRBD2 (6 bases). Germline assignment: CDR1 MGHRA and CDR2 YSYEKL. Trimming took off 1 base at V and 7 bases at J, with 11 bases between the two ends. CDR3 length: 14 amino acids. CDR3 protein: CASSQGPGDNEQFF. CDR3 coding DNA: TGCGCCAGCAGCCAAGGCCCGGGGGATAATGAGCAGTTCTTC.

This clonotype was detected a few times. The CDR3 DNA follows: TGTGCCAGCAGTTTACTTGGGGGCTTAGGAGAGACCCAGTACTTC. Translated: CASSLLGGLGETQYF. The V call is TRBV27, the J call TRBJ2-5, with D possibly TRBD1 on 6 matching bases. This CDR3 comprises 15 residues. CDR1 and CDR2 (germline): MNHEY, SMNVEV (reference sequence). V shed 2 bases and J shed 4 bases, with 14 bases lying between them.

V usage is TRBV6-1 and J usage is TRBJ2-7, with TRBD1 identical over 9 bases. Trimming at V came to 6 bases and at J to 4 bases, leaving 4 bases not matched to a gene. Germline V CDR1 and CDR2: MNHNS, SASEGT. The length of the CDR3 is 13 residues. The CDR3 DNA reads TGTGCCAGCAGCCGGACAGGGGCGTACGAGCAGTACTTC. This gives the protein CASSRTGAYEQYF.

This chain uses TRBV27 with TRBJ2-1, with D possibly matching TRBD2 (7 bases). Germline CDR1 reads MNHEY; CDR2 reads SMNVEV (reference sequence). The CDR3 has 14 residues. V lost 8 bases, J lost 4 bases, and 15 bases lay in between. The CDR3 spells CASFARGGYNEQFF. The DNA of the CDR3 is TGTGCCAGCTTTGCGAGGGGGGGTTACAATGAGCAGTTCTTC.

The CDR3 DNA reads as TGTGCCAGCAGCCAAGGTGGCAGGGGATACAAGACCGGGGAGCTGTTTTTT. Translating gives CASSQGGRGYKTGELFF. V is TRBV14 and J is TRBJ2-2; D might be TRBD1 (6 bases). Per germline, CDR1 SGHDN and CDR2 FVKESK. The CDR3 covers 17 residues. Trimming stripped 1 base from V and 5 bases from J, with 17 bases between.

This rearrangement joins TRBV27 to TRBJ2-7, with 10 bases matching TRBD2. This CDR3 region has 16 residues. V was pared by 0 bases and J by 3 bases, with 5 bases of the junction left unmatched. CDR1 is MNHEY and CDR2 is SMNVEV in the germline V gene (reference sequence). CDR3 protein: CASSLSGTSASYEQYF. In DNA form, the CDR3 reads TGTGCCAGCAGTTTATCTGGGACTAGCGCGAGCTACGAGCAGTACTTC.

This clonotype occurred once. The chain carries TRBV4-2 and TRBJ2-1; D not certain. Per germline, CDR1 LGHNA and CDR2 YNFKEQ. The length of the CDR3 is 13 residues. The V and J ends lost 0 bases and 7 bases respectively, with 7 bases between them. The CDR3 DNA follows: TGTGCCAGCAGCCAAGAAGTGAGGAATGAGCAGTTCTTC. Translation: CASSQEVRNEQFF.

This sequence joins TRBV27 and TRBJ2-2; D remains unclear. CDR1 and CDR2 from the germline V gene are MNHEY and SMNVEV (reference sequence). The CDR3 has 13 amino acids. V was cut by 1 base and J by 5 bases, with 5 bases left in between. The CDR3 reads CASSLFRTGELFF. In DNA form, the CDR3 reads TGTGCCAGCAGTTTATTCCGGACCGGGGAGCTGTTTTTT.

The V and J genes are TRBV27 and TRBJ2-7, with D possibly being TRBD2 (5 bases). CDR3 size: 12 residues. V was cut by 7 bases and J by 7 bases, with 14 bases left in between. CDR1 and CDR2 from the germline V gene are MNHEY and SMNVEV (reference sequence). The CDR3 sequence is CASTSSLVEQYF. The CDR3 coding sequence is TGTGCCAGCACTTCTAGCTTGGTGGAGCAGTACTTC.

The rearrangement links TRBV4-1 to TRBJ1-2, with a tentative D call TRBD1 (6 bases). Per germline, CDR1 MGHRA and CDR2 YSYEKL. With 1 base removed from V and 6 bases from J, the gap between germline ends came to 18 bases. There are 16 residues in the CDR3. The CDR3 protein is CASSQVHLGGLNGYTF. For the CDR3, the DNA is TGCGCCAGCAGCCAAGTCCATTTAGGGGGGCTGAATGGCTACACCTTC.

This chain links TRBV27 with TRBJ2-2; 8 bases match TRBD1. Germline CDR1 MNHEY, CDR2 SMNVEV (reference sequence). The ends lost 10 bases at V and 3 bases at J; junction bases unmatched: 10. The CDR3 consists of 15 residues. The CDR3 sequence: CATRGQGSYTGELFF. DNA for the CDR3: TGTGCCACCCGAGGACAGGGCAGTTACACCGGGGAGCTGTTTTTT.

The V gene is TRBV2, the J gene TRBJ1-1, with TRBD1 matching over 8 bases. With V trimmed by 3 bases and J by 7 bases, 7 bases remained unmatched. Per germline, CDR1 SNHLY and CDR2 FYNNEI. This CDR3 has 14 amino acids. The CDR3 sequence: CASSEFTGGFEAFF. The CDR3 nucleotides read TGTGCCAGCAGTGAGTTTACAGGGGGTTTTGAAGCTTTCTTT.

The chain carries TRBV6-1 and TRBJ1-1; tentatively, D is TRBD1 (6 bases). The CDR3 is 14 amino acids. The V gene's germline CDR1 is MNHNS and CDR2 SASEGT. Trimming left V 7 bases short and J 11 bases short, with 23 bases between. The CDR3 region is CASNRGQLDGGAFF. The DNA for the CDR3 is TGTGCCAGCAACAGAGGACAGCTCGATGGAGGGGCTTTCTTT.